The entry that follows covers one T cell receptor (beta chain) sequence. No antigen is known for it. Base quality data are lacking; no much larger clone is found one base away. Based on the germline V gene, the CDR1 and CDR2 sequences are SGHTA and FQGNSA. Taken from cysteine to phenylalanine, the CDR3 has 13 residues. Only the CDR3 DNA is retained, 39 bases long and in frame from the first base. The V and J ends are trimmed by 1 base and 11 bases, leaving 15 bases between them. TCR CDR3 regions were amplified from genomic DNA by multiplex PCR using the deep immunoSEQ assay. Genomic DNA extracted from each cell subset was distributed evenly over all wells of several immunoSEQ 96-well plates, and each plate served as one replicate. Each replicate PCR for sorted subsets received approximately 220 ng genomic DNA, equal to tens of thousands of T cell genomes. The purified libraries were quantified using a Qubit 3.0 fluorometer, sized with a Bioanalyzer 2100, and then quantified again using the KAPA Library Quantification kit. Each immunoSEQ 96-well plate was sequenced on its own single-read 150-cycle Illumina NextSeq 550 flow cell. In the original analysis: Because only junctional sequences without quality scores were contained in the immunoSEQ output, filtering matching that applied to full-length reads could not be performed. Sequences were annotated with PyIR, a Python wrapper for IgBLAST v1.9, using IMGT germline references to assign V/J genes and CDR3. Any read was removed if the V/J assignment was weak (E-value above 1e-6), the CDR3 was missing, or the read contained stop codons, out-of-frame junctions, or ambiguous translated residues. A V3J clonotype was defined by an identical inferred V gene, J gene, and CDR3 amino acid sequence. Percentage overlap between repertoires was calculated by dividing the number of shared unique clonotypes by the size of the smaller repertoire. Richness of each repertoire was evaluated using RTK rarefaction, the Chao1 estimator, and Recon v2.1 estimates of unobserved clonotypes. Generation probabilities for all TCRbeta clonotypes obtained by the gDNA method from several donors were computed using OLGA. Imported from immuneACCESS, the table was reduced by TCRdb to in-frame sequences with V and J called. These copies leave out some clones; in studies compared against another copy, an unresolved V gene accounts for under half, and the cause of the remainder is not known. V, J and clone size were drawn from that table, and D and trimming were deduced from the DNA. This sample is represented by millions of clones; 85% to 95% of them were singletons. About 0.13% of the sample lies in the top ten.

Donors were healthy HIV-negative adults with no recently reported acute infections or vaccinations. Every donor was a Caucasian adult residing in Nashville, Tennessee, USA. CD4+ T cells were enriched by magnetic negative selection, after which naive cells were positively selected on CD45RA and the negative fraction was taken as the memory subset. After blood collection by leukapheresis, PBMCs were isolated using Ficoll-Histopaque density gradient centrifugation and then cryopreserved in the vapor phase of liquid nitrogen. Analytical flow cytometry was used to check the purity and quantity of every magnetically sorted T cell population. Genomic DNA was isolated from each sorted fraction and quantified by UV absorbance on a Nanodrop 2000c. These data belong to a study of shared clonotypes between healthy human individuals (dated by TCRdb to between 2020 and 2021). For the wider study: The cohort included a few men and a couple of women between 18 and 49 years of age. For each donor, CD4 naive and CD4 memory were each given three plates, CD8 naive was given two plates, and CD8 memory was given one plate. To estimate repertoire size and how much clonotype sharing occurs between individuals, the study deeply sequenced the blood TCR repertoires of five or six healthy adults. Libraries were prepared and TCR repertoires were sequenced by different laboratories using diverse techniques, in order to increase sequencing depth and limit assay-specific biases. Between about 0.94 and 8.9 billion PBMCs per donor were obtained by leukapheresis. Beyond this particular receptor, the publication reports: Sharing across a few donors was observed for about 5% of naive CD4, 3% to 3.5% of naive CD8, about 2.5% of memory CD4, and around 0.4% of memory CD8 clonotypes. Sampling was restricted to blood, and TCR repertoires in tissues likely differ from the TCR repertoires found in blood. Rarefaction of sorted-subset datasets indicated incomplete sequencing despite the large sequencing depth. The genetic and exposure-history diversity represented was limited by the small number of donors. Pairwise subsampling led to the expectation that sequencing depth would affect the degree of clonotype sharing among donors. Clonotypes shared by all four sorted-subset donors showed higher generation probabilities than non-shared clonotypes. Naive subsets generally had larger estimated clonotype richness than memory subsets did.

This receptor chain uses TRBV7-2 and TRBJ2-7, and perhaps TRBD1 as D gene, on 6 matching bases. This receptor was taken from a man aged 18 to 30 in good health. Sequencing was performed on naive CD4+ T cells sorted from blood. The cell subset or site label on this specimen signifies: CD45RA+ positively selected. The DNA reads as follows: TGTGCCAGCAGCTTAGGTAGGACAGAGGAGGAGTACTTC. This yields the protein CASSLGRTEEEYF.